These 13 T cell receptor beta chains share one sample of origin, sequenced in a study of beta chain features in type 1 diabetes. Reverse transcription of all isolated RNA meant that expressed TCRB transcripts were sequenced. Data came from immunoSEQ multiplex PCR; TCRdb stores just in-frame clones and leaves some out. The sample records 110,000 to 150,000 clones, 9% to 10% being singletons. The sample comprised central memory CD4+ T cells from blood. Receptor source: a middle-aged woman in good health.

The chain employs TRBV10-3 and TRBJ1-5; D remains unclear. CDR3 length: 13 amino acids. The germline V gene encodes CDR1 ENHRY and CDR2 SYGVKD. V lost 8 bases and J 0 bases, leaving 8 bases between the germline ends. This chain's CDR3 is CAIQAYSNQPQHF. As DNA, the CDR3 is TGTGCCATCCAGGCGTATAGCAATCAGCCCCAGCATTTT.

The CDR3 bases are TGTGCCAGCAGTGGGGGCATGGGTGTCGATACGCAGTATTTT. The encoded protein is CASSGGMGVDTQYF. The chain employs TRBV5-4 and TRBJ2-3; possible D gene TRBD1, 6 bases. Trimming stripped 5 bases from V and 6 bases from J, with 16 bases between. The V gene's germline CDR1 is SGHNT and CDR2 YYREEE (reference sequence). The CDR3 runs to 14 residues.

V is TRBV5-1 and J is TRBJ2-7; D is perhaps TRBD2 (7 bases). The CDR3 has 16 amino acids. The V and J ends lost 4 bases and 1 base respectively, with 18 bases between them. The germline V gene encodes CDR1 SGHRS and CDR2 YFSETQ. CDR3 DNA: TGCGCCAGCAGCATCGCCGGGGGGCTTGCTTCCTACGAGCAGTACTTC. This codes for CASSIAGGLASYEQYF. Full variable domain (outside the CDR3, taken from reference TRBV5-1 and TRBJ2-7): KAGVTQTPRYLIKTRGQQVTLSCSPISGHRSVSWYQQTPGQGLQFLFEYFSETQRNKGNFPGRFSGRQFSNSRSEMNVSTLELGDSALYLCASSIAGGLASYEQYFGPGTRLTVT.

This clone has more than one count but fewer than ten. The chain employs TRBV7-9 and TRBJ2-2; the D gene is possibly TRBD2 (7 bases). Germline V gives CDR1 SEHNR, CDR2 FQNEAQ (reference sequence). Trimming left V 2 bases short and J 4 bases short, with 20 bases between. There are 18 residues in the CDR3. CDR3: CASSLLAGGGPGTGELFF. The CDR3 DNA is TGTGCCAGCAGCTTACTCGCTGGGGGGGGGCCCGGCACCGGGGAGCTGTTTTTT.

This clone was picked up a small number of times. The chain has TRBV7-6 and TRBJ2-7, with 7 nucleotides matching TRBD1. This CDR3 is 17 amino acids long. V dropped 5 bases and J dropped 1; count of bases not matched to a gene: 14. Looked up from germline, CDR1 is SGHVS and CDR2 is FNYEAQ. This CDR3 reads CASSRQGGPSSSYEQYF. DNA of the CDR3: TGTGCCAGCAGCCGACAGGGCGGCCCATCCTCTTCCTACGAGCAGTACTTC.

V is TRBV7-9 and J is TRBJ2-1; D gene unclear. The germline gives CDR1 SEHNR, CDR2 FQNEAQ (reference sequence). Between the trimmed V and J ends, which lost 3 bases and 6 bases, there was a span of 9 bases. CDR3 size: 13 residues. The CDR3, as DNA: TGTGCCAGCAGCTTCATACAGTCCAATGAGCAGTTCTTC. Protein: CASSFIQSNEQFF.

A few counts support this clone. The chain combines TRBV6-6 with TRBJ2-5; a possible D gene is TRBD2 (6 bases). The J call may be wrong; the DNA end is better matched by TRBJ2-7. This CDR3 is built from 12 residues. Germline assignment: CDR1 MNHNY and CDR2 SVGAGI (reference sequence). Here the CDR3 DNA reads TGTGCCAGCAGTTACGTGGGAGGCGAGCAGTACTTC. This translates into CASSYVGGEQYF.

This clone was counted between two and nine times. The rearrangement links TRBV19 to TRBJ2-7; TRBD1 matches at 10 bases. The length of the CDR3 is 15 residues. V shed 5 bases and J 3 bases; nucleotides not matched to a gene: 7. CDR1 and CDR2 (germline): LNHDA, SQIVND (reference sequence). CDR3 loop: CASSPRTGGFYEQYF. CDR3 in DNA: TGTGCCAGTAGTCCCCGGACAGGGGGGTTCTACGAGCAGTACTTC.

The chain carries TRBV7-2 and TRBJ1-2; no definite D call. Germline V gives CDR1 SGHTA, CDR2 FQGNSA. The V end was cut by 1 base, the J end by 7 bases, with 7 bases between. The CDR3 runs 12 residues. The CDR3 DNA sequence: TGTGCCAGCAGCTTAGGAGGGTTTGGCTACACCTTC. It specifies CASSLGGFGYTF.

This clone was picked up a small number of times. The chain couples TRBV7-2 to TRBJ1-3; 7 bases are shared with TRBD1. V gave up 5 bases and J gave up 0 bases; unmatched junction bases: 4. CDR3 length: 15 residues. The V gene's germline CDR1 is SGHTA and CDR2 FQGNSA. The CDR3 DNA is TGTGCCAGCAGCATGGGACAGATCTCTGGAAACACCATATATTTT. Amino acids: CASSMGQISGNTIYF.

The rearrangement links TRBV9 to TRBJ1-6; D possibly corresponds to TRBD1 (5 bases). V was clipped by 0 bases and J by 7 bases, with 20 bases between them. The CDR3 consists of 18 residues. Germline-derived CDR1 and CDR2 are SGDLS and YYNGEE. CDR3 in amino acids: CASSVGAMQGTNNSPLHF. The DNA of the CDR3 is TGTGCCAGCAGCGTAGGGGCTATGCAGGGCACGAACAATTCACCCCTCCACTTT.

There are a few counts of this clone. The V and J genes are TRBV6-1 and TRBJ1-3, with D unclear. CDR3 length: 13 residues. CDR1 and CDR2 from the germline V gene are MNHNS and SASEGT. Trimming took 3 bases from V and 2 from J, leaving 5 bases between them. The CDR3 loop is CASSDGTGNTIYF. In DNA form, the CDR3 reads TGTGCCAGCAGTGATGGCACTGGAAACACCATATATTTT.

The CDR3 region is CASSLPGGQKTQYF. The CDR3 nucleotides are TGTGCCAGCAGCTTACCGGGGGGCCAGAAGACCCAGTACTTC. The rearrangement uses TRBV7-6 and TRBJ2-5; D is perhaps TRBD2 (7 bases). Looked up from germline, CDR1 is SGHVS and CDR2 is FNYEAQ. V lost 2 bases to trimming and J lost 6 bases, with 13 bases between them. The CDR3 loop spans 14 amino acids. Based on the CDR3 plus reference TRBV7-6 and TRBJ2-5, the full variable domain is GAGVSQSPRYKVTKRGQDVALRCDPISGHVSLYWYRQALGQGPEFLTYFNYEAQQDKSGLPNDRFSAERPEGSISTLTIQRTEQRDSAMYRCASSLPGGQKTQYFGPGTRLLVL.